This T cell receptor beta chain appears in the sequencing data of a study of CD8+ T cells in alopecia areata. CDR1 and CDR2 (germline): LNHNV, YYDKDF (reference sequence). The ends were cut back, 5 bases at V and 4 bases at J, with 11 bases in the middle. This CDR3 region has 14 residues. Extraction and reverse transcription of RNA yielded cDNA as the sequencing template. Assay: immunoSEQ multiplex PCR; the TCRdb copy retains only in-frame clones and omits some. Here the sample spans about 140,000 clones, around 54% being singletons. PBMCs, the starting material, were the source of sorted CD4+ and CD8+ T cells. General study results and limits: Affected lesional scalp, above all in alopecia totalis/universalis, was more clonal than normal scalp. Compared with mice, patients displayed less clear TCR sharing, possibly for HLA-related reasons. Tissue-resident alphabeta T cells belonging to normal skin likewise get sequenced within scalp specimens.

The sample holds a few counts of this clone. Its antigen is still unknown. Sequenced input: CD4+ T cells sorted from blood. This TCR was recovered from a human donor in good health. The rearrangement joins TRBV15 to TRBJ1-4; no reliable D call. The CDR3 here is CATSPPGSNEKLFF. CDR3 in DNA: TGTGCCACCAGCCCCCCGGGTAGTAATGAAAAACTGTTTTTT. The full variable domain, in which reference TRBV15 and TRBJ1-4 provide the parts outside the CDR3, is DAMVIQNPRYQVTQFGKPVTLSCSQTLNHNVMYWYQQKSSQAPKLLFHYYDKDFNNEADTPDNFQSRRPNTSFCFLDIRSPGLGDTAMYLCATSPPGSNEKLFFGSGTQLSVL.